The 32 T cell receptor beta chains in this list originate from one sample, sequenced in a study of T cell repertoires in cytomegalovirus infection (dated by TCRdb to the late 2010s). Instrument used: Illumina HiSeq 1500. TCRdb ran its own pipeline on the public reads, namely fastp trimming at Q25 and MiXCR clone calling, and kept in-frame beta chains. Each entry merges the rows of one CDR3 protein and shows their most common DNA and genes. This sample lists 200,000 to 300,000 distinct CDR3 sequences; roughly an eighth were detected once. In total, the top ten clones hold approximately 1.6% of the sample. Input material: PBMCs. These receptors were obtained from a human donor in good health (CMV status not recorded). Some clones in this sample may be carry-over from other donors' samples.

This clonotype showed up just a few times. The chain links TRBV28 to TRBJ1-1; D perhaps matches TRBD1 (6 bases). V was pared by 4 bases and J by 4 bases, with 16 bases between. Germline lookup yields CDR1 MDHEN and CDR2 SYDVKM. The CDR3 consists of 15 residues. The CDR3 DNA reads TGTGCCAGCAGTTCCCCCGTCGGGGGGCTCACTGAAGCTTTCTTT. Amino acids: CASSSPVGGLTEAFF.

In this sample, this clonotype turned up many times. The genes are TRBV12-3 or TRBV12-4 and TRBJ2-1, with 13 bases identical to TRBD2. Losses at the gene ends were 1 base for V and 7 bases for J; bases not matched to a gene: 10. The CDR3 has 18 amino acids. CDR3 sequence (DNA): TGTGCCAGCAGTTTAGAACTAGCGGGAGGGCCGGTTATGAATGAGCAGTTCTTC. Encoded protein: CASSLELAGGPVMNEQFF.

This clonotype showed up many times. The chain couples TRBV4-2 to TRBJ1-2; D unresolved. The CDR3 is made up of 15 amino acids. The germline CDR1 and CDR2 sequences are LGHNA and YNFKEQ. V was pared by 0 bases and J by 2 bases, with 10 bases between. CDR3 nucleotide sequence: TGTGCCAGCAGCCAAGATAGGACGGTAAACTATGGCTACACCTTC. Its protein product is CASSQDRTVNYGYTF.

The chain recombines TRBV6-5 with TRBJ2-3; the match to TRBD2 covers 8 bases. Germline values: CDR1 MNHEY, CDR2 SVGAGI. The CDR3 totals 14 residues. Unmatched junction bases numbered 5, after V lost 6 bases and J lost 3 bases. The CDR3 coding sequence is TGTGCCAGCAGATCGGGGGGGCCGACAGATACGCAGTATTTT. It encodes CASRSGGPTDTQYF.

This clonotype was seen at least ten times. J is TRBJ2-5 and V is TRBV6-5; no reliable D call. The CDR3 covers 14 residues. V was cut by 0 bases and J by 2 bases, with 7 bases left in between. Germline V gene data show CDR1 as MNHEY and CDR2 as SVGAGI. The CDR3 nucleotides are TGTGCCAGCAGTTACTCGGGCGGACAAGAGACCCAGTACTTC. Its translation is CASSYSGGQETQYF.

This clonotype was detected only a few times. The chain links TRBV12-3 or TRBV12-4 to TRBJ2-3; D is undetermined. CDR3 length: 15 amino acids. Trimming pared 6 bases from V and 0 bases from J, leaving 13 bases between. In DNA form, the CDR3 reads TGTGCCAGCAGCCCCCGTGGTCTCAGCACAGATACGCAGTATTTT. As protein: CASSPRGLSTDTQYF.

This clonotype was detected only a few times. This sequence joins TRBV10-3 and TRBJ2-1; D is perhaps TRBD2 (6 bases). Trimming pared 3 bases from V and 16 bases from J, leaving 19 bases between. Germline assignment: CDR1 ENHRY and CDR2 SYGVKD. The CDR3 has 13 residues. CDR3 nucleotides: TGTGCCATCAGTGACACTAGCCCACCGCAGTTATTCTTC. The encoded protein is CAISDTSPPQLFF.

V is TRBV11-2 and J is TRBJ2-3; 7 bases map to TRBD1. CDR1 and CDR2 from the germline V gene are SGHAT and FQNNGV. After removal of 2 bases from V and 5 bases from J, the junction contained 16 bases not matched to a gene. This CDR3 spans 18 amino acids. The CDR3 DNA sequence: TGTGCCAGCAGCTTAATCCTAACTGGGGCAGGGGGAGTAGATACGCAGTATTTT. Its translation: CASSLILTGAGGVDTQYF.

There are many counts of this clonotype. V gene TRBV12-3 or TRBV12-4 combines with J gene TRBJ1-2; D not certain. The ends were cut back, 3 bases at V and 7 bases at J, with 15 bases in the middle. There are 14 residues in the CDR3. The CDR3 nucleotides are TGTGCCAGCAGTTTGGGGAGACCCGCGGGTGGCTACACCTTC. This codes for CASSLGRPAGGYTF.

The chain couples TRBV9 to TRBJ2-5; 7 positions agree with TRBD2. The CDR3 has 15 amino acids. Looked up from germline, CDR1 is SGDLS and CDR2 is YYNGEE. The V gene end was trimmed by 0 bases and the J gene end by 5 bases; junction bases not matched to a gene: 7. CDR3 residues: CASSVGGSGWETQYF. For the CDR3, the DNA is TGTGCCAGCAGCGTAGGCGGGAGCGGATGGGAGACCCAGTACTTC.

The chain uses TRBV27 and TRBJ2-5, with 7 bases fitting TRBD1. The J segment lost 2 bases and the V segment lost 8 bases, leaving 5 bases of the junction unmatched. There are 13 residues in the CDR3. Germline V CDR1 and CDR2: MNHEY, SMNVEV (reference sequence). Here the CDR3 reads CASGTGQQETQYF. CDR3 sequence (DNA): TGTGCCAGCGGGACGGGACAGCAAGAGACCCAGTACTTC.

This clonotype was picked up many times. The V and J genes are TRBV18 and TRBJ1-2; D is unresolved. The CDR3 covers 14 residues. Germline CDR1 and CDR2: KGHSH and LQKENI. Trimming cost V 2 bases and J 8 bases, with 15 bases left between them. CDR3 sequence reads: CASSPGSLDPGYTF. CDR3 sequence (DNA): TGTGCCAGCTCACCAGGCAGCCTCGATCCCGGCTACACCTTC.

V and J are TRBV5-1 and TRBJ2-2, with a possible D match to TRBD1 (6 bases). Trimming pared 3 bases from V and 6 bases from J, leaving 15 bases between. CDR3 length: 15 amino acids. Germline V gene lookup returns CDR1 SGHRS and CDR2 YFSETQ. The chain's CDR3 is CASSSLPTGPGELFF. The CDR3 DNA reads as TGCGCCAGCAGCTCCCTACCGACAGGTCCCGGGGAGCTGTTTTTT.

The J gene is TRBJ1-2, the V gene TRBV28, with D perhaps TRBD1 (5 bases). The CDR3 sequence is 13 residues long. Trimming left V 1 base short and J 6 bases short, with 9 bases between. Germline CDR1 and CDR2: MDHEN and SYDVKM. CDR3 nucleotide sequence: TGTGCCAGCAGTTTATCAGGGTCGGATGGCTACACCTTC. This sequence encodes CASSLSGSDGYTF.

This clonotype has more than one count but fewer than ten. The chain uses TRBV5-1 and TRBJ2-7; D is unclear. V was trimmed by 0 bases and J by 2 bases, leaving 12 bases between them. The CDR3 contains 15 residues. The germline gives CDR1 SGHRS, CDR2 YFSETQ. The CDR3 DNA is TGCGCCAGCAGCTTGGCACCAGCAGAGGCCTACGAGCAGTACTTC. Translating it yields CASSLAPAEAYEQYF.

This clonotype was seen a handful of times. The rearrangement joins TRBV20-1 to TRBJ2-1, with 9 bases matching TRBD2. Trimming took 5 bases from V and 5 from J; bases not matched to a gene: 13. The CDR3 has 16 residues. Per the germline V gene, CDR1 is DFQATT and CDR2 is SNEGSKA (reference sequence). CDR3 loop: CSAPPFGREGHNEQFF. CDR3 coding DNA: TGCAGTGCTCCCCCCTTCGGGCGGGAGGGCCACAATGAGCAGTTCTTC.

In this sample, this clonotype turned up a few times. The V call is TRBV20-1, the J call TRBJ2-7; 8 bases fit TRBD1. V shed 4 bases and J 3 bases; nucleotides not matched to a gene: 8. CDR1 is DFQATT and CDR2 is SNEGSKA in the germline V gene (reference sequence). The CDR3 runs to 14 residues. CDR3 amino acids: CSATRQGTYYEQYF. The CDR3 DNA reads as TGCAGTGCTACCAGACAGGGGACCTACTACGAGCAGTACTTC.

This chain connects TRBV4-2 to TRBJ2-4; tentative D call: TRBD2 (6 bases). Germline V gene sequence: CDR1 LGHNA, CDR2 YNFKEQ. V lost 0 bases and J lost 9, with 12 bases in between. The CDR3 has 14 amino acids. CDR3 sequence reads: CASSQERGTTIQYF. CDR3 DNA: TGTGCCAGCAGCCAAGAACGCGGGACGACCATTCAGTACTTC.

The chain links TRBV9 to TRBJ1-3; D is uncertain. Between the trimmed V and J ends, which lost 4 bases and 4 bases, there was a span of 15 bases. The CDR3 totals 15 residues. Germline V lookup: CDR1 SGDLS, CDR2 YYNGEE. This CDR3 reads CASSPRSEFGNTIYF. The CDR3, as DNA: TGTGCCAGCAGCCCCCGGTCGGAGTTCGGAAACACCATATATTTT.

This clonotype was recorded a few times. The J gene is TRBJ2-2, the V gene TRBV6-5; maybe TRBD1 (5 bases). The germline V gene has CDR1 MNHEY and CDR2 SVGAGI. V shed 6 bases and J shed 3 bases, with 14 bases lying between them. The CDR3 spans 15 residues. DNA for the CDR3: TGTGCCAGCAGCTTTGTCCCAGGGTACACCGGGGAGCTGTTTTTT. Translated: CASSFVPGYTGELFF.

The J gene is TRBJ2-3, the V gene TRBV5-1, with D unresolved. CDR1 is SGHRS, CDR2 YFSETQ, per germline. The CDR3 consists of 16 residues. V lost 4 bases and J lost 0, with 15 bases in between. CDR3 in amino acids: CASSPQGPGSTDTQYF. CDR3 nucleotide sequence: TGCGCCAGCAGCCCCCAAGGTCCGGGTAGCACAGATACGCAGTATTTT.

Details on this clonotype: A single base separates this from a much larger clone, so it may be a read error. The chain is built from TRBV11-2 and TRBJ2-6, with D hard to call. The CDR3 consists of 14 residues. Germline V gene lookup returns CDR1 SGHAT and CDR2 FQNNGV. Trimming stripped 0 bases from V and 3 bases from J, with 3 bases between. The CDR3 sequence: CASSLERGANVLTF. CDR3 DNA sequence: TGTGCCAGCAGCTTAGAACGTGGGGCCAACGTCCTGACTTTC.

This clonotype appeared many times. This chain links TRBV7-2 with TRBJ1-6; weak D call: TRBD1 (6 bases). This CDR3 is 15 amino acids long. Per the germline V gene, CDR1 is SGHTA and CDR2 is FQGNSA. Trimming cost V 2 bases and J 7 bases, with 12 bases left between them. The CDR3 coding sequence is TGTGCCAGCAGCTTAAGTCGGGACACCAATTCACCCCTCCACTTT. Translating it yields CASSLSRDTNSPLHF.

The chain couples TRBV20-1 to TRBJ1-2, with D possibly being TRBD1 (6 bases). From germline, CDR1 is DFQATT and CDR2 SNEGSKA (reference sequence). With 8 bases removed from V and 8 bases from J, the gap between germline ends came to 18 bases. This CDR3 has 12 residues. This chain's CDR3 is CSTRLGAWGYTF. CDR3 sequence (DNA): TGCAGTACCCGTCTGGGGGCTTGGGGCTACACCTTC.

This clonotype has just one count. This chain links TRBV30 with TRBJ1-5; a possible D gene is TRBD1 (5 bases). This CDR3 contains 13 residues. In germline, CDR1 is GTSNPN, CDR2 SVGIG (reference sequence). Deletions cut 4 bases from V and 5 bases from J, with 12 bases between. The CDR3 spells CAWNRGGDQPQHF. The DNA for the CDR3 is TGTGCCTGGAACCGGGGGGGGGATCAGCCCCAGCATTTT.

This clonotype was counted many times. This sequence joins TRBV14 and TRBJ2-7; 9 positions match TRBD1. Unmatched junction bases numbered 5, after V lost 6 bases and J lost 5 bases. In germline, CDR1 is SGHDN, CDR2 FVKESK. The CDR3 contains 13 residues. The CDR3 DNA sequence: TGTGCCAGCAGTCGGGACAGGGTCAACGAGCAGTACTTC. This codes for CASSRDRVNEQYF.

At least ten counts were recorded for this clonotype. Written as DNA, the CDR3 is TGTGCCACCAGCAGAGATCCGGCGACAGGGCCGGGCTCCTACAATGAGCAGTTCTTC. It is translated as CATSRDPATGPGSYNEQFF. The rearrangement uses TRBV15 and TRBJ2-1; 7 bases map to TRBD1. Per the germline V gene, CDR1 is LNHNV and CDR2 is YYDKDF (reference sequence). V shed 0 bases, J shed 0 bases, and the junction held 11 bases outside the gene matches. The CDR3 runs 19 residues.

This chain uses TRBV29-1 with TRBJ2-1, with 10 positions matching TRBD2. CDR3 length: 14 amino acids. Germline values: CDR1 SQVTM, CDR2 ANQGSEA. The trim removed 6 bases at V and 9 bases at J, leaving 11 bases unmatched. The CDR3 spells CSVLLAGLEGEQFF. As DNA, the CDR3 is TGCAGCGTGCTACTAGCGGGACTAGAGGGTGAGCAGTTCTTC.

This clonotype has at least ten counts. The chain uses TRBV7-2 and TRBJ2-2; D not certain. The V end was cut by 7 bases, the J end by 4 bases, with 13 bases between. CDR3 length: 14 amino acids. Germline lookup yields CDR1 SGHTA and CDR2 FQGNSA. DNA of the CDR3: TGTGCCAGCAATGACTCTCCCGCCACCGGGGAGCTGTTTTTT. It specifies CASNDSPATGELFF. Drawing the rest from reference TRBV7-2 and TRBJ2-2, the complete variable domain is GAGVSQSPSNKVTEKGKDVELRCDPISGHTALYWYRQSLGQGLEFLIYFQGNSAPDKSGLPSDRFSAERTGGSVSTLTIQRTQQEDSAVYLCASNDSPATGELFFGEGSRLTVL.

This clonotype was counted between two and nine times. V usage is TRBV5-4 and J usage is TRBJ2-5; D possibly corresponds to TRBD2 (5 bases). V was pared by 0 bases and J by 5 bases, with 11 bases between. This CDR3 region has 14 residues. Germline V CDR1 and CDR2: SGHNT, YYREEE (reference sequence). CDR3 nucleotides: TGTGCCAGCAGCTTGGCGAGGGCGCATGAGACCCAGTACTTC. Residues: CASSLARAHETQYF.

This clonotype was seen at least ten times. The rearrangement links TRBV7-2 to TRBJ2-5, with 7 bases identical to TRBD1. The V gene's germline CDR1 is SGHTA and CDR2 FQGNSA. Trimming at V came to 0 bases and at J to 5 bases, leaving 3 bases not matched to a gene. The CDR3 contains 14 residues. CDR3 coding DNA: TGTGCCAGCAGCTTAGCTCTCAGGGGGGAGACCCAGTACTTC. Encoded protein: CASSLALRGETQYF.

This clonotype was observed at least ten times. This chain links TRBV6-5 with TRBJ1-5, with D uncertain. The germline gives CDR1 MNHEY, CDR2 SVGAGI. CDR3 length equals 14 residues. V gave up 5 bases and J gave up 9 bases, with 17 bases separating them. This CDR3 reads CASSQDGGSGPQHF. As DNA, the CDR3 is TGTGCCAGCAGTCAGGACGGCGGTTCAGGGCCCCAGCATTTT.